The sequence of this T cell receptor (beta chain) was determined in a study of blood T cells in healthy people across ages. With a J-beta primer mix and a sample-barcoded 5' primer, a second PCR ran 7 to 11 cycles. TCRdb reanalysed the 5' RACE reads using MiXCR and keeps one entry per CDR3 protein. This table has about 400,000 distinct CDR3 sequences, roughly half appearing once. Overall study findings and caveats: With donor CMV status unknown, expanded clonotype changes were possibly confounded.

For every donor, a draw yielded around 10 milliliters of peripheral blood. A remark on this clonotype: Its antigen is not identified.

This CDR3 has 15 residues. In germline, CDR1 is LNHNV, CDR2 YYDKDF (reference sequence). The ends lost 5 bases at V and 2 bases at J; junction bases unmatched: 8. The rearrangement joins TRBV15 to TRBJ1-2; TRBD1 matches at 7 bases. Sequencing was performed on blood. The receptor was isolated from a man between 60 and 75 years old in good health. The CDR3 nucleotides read TGTGCCACCAGCGGACAGGACGGTATGAACTATGGCTACACCTTC. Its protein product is CATSGQDGMNYGYTF.